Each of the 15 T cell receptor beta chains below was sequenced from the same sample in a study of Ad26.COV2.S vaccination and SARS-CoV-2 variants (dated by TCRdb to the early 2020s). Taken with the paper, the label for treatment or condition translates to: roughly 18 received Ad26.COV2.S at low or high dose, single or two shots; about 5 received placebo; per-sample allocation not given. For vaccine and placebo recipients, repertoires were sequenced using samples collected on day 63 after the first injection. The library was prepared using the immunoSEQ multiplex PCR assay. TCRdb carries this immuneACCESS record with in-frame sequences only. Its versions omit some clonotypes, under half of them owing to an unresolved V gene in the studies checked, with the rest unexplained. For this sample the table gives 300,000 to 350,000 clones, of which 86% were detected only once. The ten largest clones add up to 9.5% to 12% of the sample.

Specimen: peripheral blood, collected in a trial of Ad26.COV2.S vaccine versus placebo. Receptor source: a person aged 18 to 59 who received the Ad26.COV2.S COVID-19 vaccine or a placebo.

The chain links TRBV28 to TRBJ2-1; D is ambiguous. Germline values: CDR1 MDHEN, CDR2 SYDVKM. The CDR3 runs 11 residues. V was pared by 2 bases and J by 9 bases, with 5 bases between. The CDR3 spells CASSLRSEQFF. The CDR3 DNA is TGTGCCAGCAGTTTACGGAGTGAGCAGTTCTTC.

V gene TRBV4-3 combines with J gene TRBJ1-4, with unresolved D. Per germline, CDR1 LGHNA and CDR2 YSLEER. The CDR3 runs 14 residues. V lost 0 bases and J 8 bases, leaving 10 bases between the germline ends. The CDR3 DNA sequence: TGCGCCAGCAGCCAAGATATTGGCAGGGAAAAACTGTTTTTT. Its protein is CASSQDIGREKLFF.

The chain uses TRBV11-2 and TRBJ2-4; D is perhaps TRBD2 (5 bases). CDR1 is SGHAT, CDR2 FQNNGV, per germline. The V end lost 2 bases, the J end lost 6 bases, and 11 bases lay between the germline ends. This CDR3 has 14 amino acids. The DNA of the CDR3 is TGTGCCAGCAGCTTACAGAGAGAGGGAAACATTCAGTACTTC. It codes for CASSLQREGNIQYF.

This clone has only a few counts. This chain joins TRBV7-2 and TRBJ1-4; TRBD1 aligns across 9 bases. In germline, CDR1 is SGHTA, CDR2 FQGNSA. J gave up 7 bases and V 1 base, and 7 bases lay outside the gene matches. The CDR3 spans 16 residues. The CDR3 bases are TGTGCCAGCAGCTTAGGTTCGGGACAGGGTGGTGAAAAACTGTTTTTT. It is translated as CASSLGSGQGGEKLFF.

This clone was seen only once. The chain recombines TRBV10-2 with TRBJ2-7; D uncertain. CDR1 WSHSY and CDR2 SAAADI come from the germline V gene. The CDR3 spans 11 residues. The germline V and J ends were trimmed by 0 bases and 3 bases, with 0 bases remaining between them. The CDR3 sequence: CASSESYEQYF. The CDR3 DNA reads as TGCGCCAGCAGTGAGTCCTACGAGCAGTACTTC.

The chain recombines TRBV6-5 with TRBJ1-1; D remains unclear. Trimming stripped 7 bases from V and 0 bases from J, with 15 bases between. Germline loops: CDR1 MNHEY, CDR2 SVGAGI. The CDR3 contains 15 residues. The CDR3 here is CASMRSGGMNTEAFF. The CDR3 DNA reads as TGTGCCAGCATGAGGTCAGGCGGGATGAACACTGAAGCTTTCTTT.

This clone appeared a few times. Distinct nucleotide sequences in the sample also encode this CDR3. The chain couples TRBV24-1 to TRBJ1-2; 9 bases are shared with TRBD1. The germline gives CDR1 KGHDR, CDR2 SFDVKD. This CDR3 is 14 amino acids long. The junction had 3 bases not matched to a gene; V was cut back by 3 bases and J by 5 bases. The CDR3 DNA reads TGTGCCACCAGTGATCCGGACAGGGGATATGGCTACACCTTC. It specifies CATSDPDRGYGYTF.

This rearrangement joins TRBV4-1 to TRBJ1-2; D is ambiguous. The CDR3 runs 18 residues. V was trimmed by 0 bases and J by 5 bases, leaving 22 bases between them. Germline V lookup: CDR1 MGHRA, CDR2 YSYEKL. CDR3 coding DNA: TGCGCCAGCAGCCAAGATAGGGCTGTACGCGGAACCATATATGGCTACACCTTC. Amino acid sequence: CASSQDRAVRGTIYGYTF.

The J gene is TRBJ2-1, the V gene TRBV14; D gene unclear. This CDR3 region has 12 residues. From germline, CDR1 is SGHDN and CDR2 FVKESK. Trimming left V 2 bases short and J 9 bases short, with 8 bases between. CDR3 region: CASSQSVGEQFF. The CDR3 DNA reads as TGTGCCAGCAGCCAATCCGTTGGTGAGCAGTTCTTC.

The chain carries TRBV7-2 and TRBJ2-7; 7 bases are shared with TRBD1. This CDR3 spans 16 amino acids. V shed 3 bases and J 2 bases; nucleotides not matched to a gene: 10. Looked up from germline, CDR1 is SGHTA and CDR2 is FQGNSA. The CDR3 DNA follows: TGTGCCAGCAGCTTTCCGCCGGGACAGACGACCTACGAGCAGTACTTC. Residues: CASSFPPGQTTYEQYF.

In DNA form, the CDR3 reads TGTGCCTGGGAGGAAACGAACTATGGCTACACCTTC. Its translation: CAWEETNYGYTF. The V gene is TRBV30, the J gene TRBJ1-2; unclear D gene. CDR3 length: 12 amino acids. V dropped 5 bases and J dropped 2 bases, with 9 bases sitting between them. Germline assignment: CDR1 GTSNPN and CDR2 SVGIG (reference sequence).

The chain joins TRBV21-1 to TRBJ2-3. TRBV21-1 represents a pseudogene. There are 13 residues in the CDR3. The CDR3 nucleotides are TGTGCCAGCAGCAAAGTGGGTGGGGATACGCAGTATTTT. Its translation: CASSKVGGDTQYF.

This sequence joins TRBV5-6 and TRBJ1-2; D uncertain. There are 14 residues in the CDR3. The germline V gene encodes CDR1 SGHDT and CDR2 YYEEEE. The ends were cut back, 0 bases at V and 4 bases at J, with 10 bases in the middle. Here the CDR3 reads CASSLDQVIYGYTF. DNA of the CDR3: TGTGCCAGCAGCTTGGATCAGGTTATCTATGGCTACACCTTC.

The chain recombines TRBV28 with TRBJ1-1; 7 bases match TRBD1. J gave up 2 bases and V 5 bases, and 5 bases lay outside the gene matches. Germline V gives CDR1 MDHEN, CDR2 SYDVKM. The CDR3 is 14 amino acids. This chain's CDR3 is CASSATGANTEAFF. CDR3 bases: TGTGCCAGCAGTGCTACAGGGGCTAACACTGAAGCTTTCTTT.

CDR3 DNA sequence: TGTGCCAGCACCACCACAGGGGGCAGGAATGAGCAGTTCTTC. Translation: CASTTTGGRNEQFF. This rearrangement joins TRBV6-6 to TRBJ2-1; 9 positions agree with TRBD1. The CDR3 covers 14 residues. With 7 bases clipped from V and 7 bases from J, the junction kept 8 bases outside the gene matches. Germline lookup yields CDR1 MNHNY and CDR2 SVGAGI (reference sequence).